This T cell receptor beta chain was captured in a study of T cell clones after liver transplantation. Per germline, CDR1 MNHEY and CDR2 SMNVEV (reference sequence). This CDR3 is 12 amino acids long. V was trimmed by 3 bases and J by 3 bases, leaving 3 bases between them. TCRdb's table, derived via immunoSEQ multiplex PCR, lists solely in-frame clones and lacks some. The repertoire includes tens of thousands of clones, about four fifths of them detected once, and around 32% sits in the top ten. The chain employs TRBV27 and TRBJ1-5, with D unresolved. The sequences come from CD8+ T cells from blood, collected around 54 months after liver transplant. The clonotype originates from a human patient who received a liver transplant. The graft donor may have contributed some T cells. The CDR3 loop is CASSFVNQPQHF. The DNA for the CDR3 is TGTGCCAGCAGTTTTGTCAATCAGCCCCAGCATTTT.